Below, one T cell receptor beta chain is given with its context. Some clones are missing from TCRdb's copy, which holds only in-frame ones; the method was immunoSEQ multiplex PCR. The repertoire has approximately 350,000 clones, about 97% of them found once; the top ten carry approximately 0.32%. The data stem from a study of shared clonotypes between healthy human individuals. Germline V gene lookup returns CDR1 MDHEN and CDR2 SYDVKM. The length of the CDR3 is 13 residues. The germline V and J ends were trimmed by 3 bases and 8 bases, with 11 bases remaining between them. The chain recombines TRBV28 with TRBJ2-1; a possible D gene is TRBD1 (5 bases). The sequenced sample consisted of memory CD8+ T cells sorted from blood. Subset here: CD45RO+ cells pooled with CCR7-negative TemRA cells. The clonotype originates from a man younger than 40 in good health. CDR3 DNA: TGTGCCAGCAGTTTGATGGGGCTCGATGAGCAGTTCTTC. It is translated as CASSLMGLDEQFF.